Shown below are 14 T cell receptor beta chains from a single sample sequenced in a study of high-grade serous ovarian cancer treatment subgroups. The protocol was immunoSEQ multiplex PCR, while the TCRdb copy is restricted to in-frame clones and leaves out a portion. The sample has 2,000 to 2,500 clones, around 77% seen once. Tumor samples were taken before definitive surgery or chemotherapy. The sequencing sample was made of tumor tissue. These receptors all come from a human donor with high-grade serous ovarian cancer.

CDR3 nucleotides: TGTGCCAGCAGCTCCTCCGGACTAGCGGGAGGTGGTGAGCAGTTCTTC. It codes for CASSSSGLAGGGEQFF. The rearrangement links TRBV11-2 to TRBJ2-1, with 14 bases aligning to TRBD2. This CDR3 region has 16 residues. With V trimmed by 4 bases and J by 9 bases, 8 bases remained unmatched. Germline CDR1 reads SGHAT; CDR2 reads FQNNGV.

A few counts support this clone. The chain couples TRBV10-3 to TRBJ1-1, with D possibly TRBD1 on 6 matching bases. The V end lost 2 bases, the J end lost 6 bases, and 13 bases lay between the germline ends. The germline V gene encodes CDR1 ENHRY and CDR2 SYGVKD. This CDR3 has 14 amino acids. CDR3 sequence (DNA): TGTGCCATCAGTGAGGTGGACAGCCTTTCTGAAGCTTTCTTT. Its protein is CAISEVDSLSEAFF.

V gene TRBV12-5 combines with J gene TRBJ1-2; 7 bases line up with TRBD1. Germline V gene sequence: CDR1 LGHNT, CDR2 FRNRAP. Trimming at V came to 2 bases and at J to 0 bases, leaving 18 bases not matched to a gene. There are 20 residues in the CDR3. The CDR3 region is CASGLKELHRGFQANYGYTF. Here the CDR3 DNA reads TGTGCTAGTGGTTTGAAAGAACTCCACAGGGGATTCCAAGCTAACTATGGCTACACCTTC.

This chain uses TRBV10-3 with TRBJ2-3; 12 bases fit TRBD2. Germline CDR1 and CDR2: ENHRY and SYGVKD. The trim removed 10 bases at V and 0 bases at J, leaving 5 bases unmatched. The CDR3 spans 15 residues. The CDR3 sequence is CATSGGAQSTDTQYF. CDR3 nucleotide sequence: TGTGCCACTAGCGGGGGGGCCCAGAGCACAGATACGCAGTATTTT.

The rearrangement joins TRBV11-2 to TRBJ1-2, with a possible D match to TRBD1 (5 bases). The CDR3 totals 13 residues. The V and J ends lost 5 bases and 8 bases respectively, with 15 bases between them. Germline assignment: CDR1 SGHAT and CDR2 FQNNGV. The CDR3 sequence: CASSLQGIEGYTF. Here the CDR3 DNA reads TGTGCCAGCAGCCTTCAGGGAATTGAGGGCTACACCTTC. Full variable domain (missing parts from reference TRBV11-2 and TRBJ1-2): EAGVAQSPRYKIIEKRQSVAFWCNPISGHATLYWYQQILGQGPKLLIQFQNNGVVDDSQLPKDRFSAERLKGVDSTLKIQPAKLEDSAVYLCASSLQGIEGYTFGSGTRLTVV.

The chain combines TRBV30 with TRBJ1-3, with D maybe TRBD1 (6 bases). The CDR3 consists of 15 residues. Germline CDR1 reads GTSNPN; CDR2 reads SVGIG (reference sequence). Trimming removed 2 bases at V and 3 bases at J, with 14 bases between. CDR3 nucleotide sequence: TGTGCCTGGAGTCCCAGACAGGCTAGTGGAAACACCATATATTTT. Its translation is CAWSPRQASGNTIYF. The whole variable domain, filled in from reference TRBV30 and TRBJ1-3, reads SQTIHQWPATLVQPVGSPLSLECTVEGTSNPNLYWYRQAAGRGLQLLFYSVGIGQISSEVPQNLSASRPQDRQFILSSKKLLLSDSGFYLCAWSPRQASGNTIYFGEGSWLTVV.

CDR3 protein: CASSVEIRLSAGELFF. The DNA of the CDR3 is TGTGCCAGCAGCGTAGAGATTAGGCTTTCCGCCGGGGAGCTGTTTTTT. The J gene is TRBJ2-2, the V gene TRBV9; D gene ambiguous. V lost 0 bases to trimming and J lost 6 bases, with 15 bases between them. Germline V gene lookup returns CDR1 SGDLS and CDR2 YYNGEE. The CDR3 spans 16 residues.

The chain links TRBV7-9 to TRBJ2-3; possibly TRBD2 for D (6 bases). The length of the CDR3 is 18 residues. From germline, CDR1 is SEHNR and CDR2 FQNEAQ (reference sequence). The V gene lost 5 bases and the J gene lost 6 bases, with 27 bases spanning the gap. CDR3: CASSPREPGDHLTDTQYF. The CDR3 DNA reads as TGTGCCAGCAGCCCCCGGGAGCCGGGGGACCACTTGACCGATACGCAGTATTTT.

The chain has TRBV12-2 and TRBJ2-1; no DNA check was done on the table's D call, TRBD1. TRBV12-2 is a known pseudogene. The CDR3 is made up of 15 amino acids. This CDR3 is CASRLALSGHNEQFF. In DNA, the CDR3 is TGTGCAAGTCGCTTAGCGCTTTCAGGGCACAATGAGCAGTTCTTC.

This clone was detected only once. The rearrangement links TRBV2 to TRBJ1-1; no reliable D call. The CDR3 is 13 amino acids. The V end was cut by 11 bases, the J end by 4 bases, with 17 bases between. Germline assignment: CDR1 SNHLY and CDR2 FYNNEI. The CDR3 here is CAGGRERATEAFF. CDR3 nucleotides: TGTGCCGGAGGGAGGGAGAGGGCCACTGAAGCTTTCTTT. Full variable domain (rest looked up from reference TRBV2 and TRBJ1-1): EPEVTQTPSHQVTQMGQEVILRCVPISNHLYFYWYRQILGQKVEFLVSFYNNEISEKSEIFDDQFSVERPDGSNFTLKIRSTKLEDSAMYFCAGGRERATEAFFGQGTRLTVV.

CDR3: CASTLDPGGDQPQHF. The CDR3, as DNA: TGTGCCAGCACCCTGGATCCAGGGGGGGATCAGCCCCAGCATTTT. This chain uses TRBV6-1 with TRBJ1-5; 7 positions match TRBD1. Germline V gene lookup returns CDR1 MNHNS and CDR2 SASEGT. The V segment lost 7 bases and the J segment 5 bases; nucleotides outside the gene matches: 11. CDR3 size: 15 residues.

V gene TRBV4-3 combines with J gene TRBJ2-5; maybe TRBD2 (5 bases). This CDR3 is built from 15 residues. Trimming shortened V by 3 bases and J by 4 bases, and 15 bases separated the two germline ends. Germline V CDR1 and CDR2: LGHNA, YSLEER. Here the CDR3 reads CASSHNSEVGETQYF. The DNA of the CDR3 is TGCGCCAGCAGCCACAATAGCGAGGTAGGAGAGACCCAGTACTTC.

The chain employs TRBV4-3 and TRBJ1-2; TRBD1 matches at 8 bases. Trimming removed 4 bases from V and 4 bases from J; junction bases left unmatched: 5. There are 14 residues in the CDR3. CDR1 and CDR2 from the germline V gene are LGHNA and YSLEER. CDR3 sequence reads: CASSRTGTGYGYTF. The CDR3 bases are TGCGCCAGCAGCCGGACCGGGACAGGCTATGGCTACACCTTC.

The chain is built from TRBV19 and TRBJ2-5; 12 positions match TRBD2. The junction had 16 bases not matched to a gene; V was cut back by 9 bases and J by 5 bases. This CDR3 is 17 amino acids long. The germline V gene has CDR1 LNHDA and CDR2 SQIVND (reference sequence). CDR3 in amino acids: CASQREASGRAWETQYF. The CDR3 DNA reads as TGTGCCAGCCAAAGGGAGGCTAGCGGGAGGGCCTGGGAGACCCAGTACTTC.